One sample yielded the 28 T cell receptor beta chains listed below, sequenced in a study of cytomegalovirus exposure and HLA in healthy donors. The PCR employed 60 Vbeta primers together with 13 Jbeta primers. The method was immunoSEQ multiplex PCR; TCRdb's version includes in-frame clones alone and lacks a portion of them. This sample has fewer than 110,000 clones; roughly 80% occur once, and the top ten carry roughly 4%. Sequenced sample: PBMCs. These receptors all come from a man aged 35 to 55 in good health and CMV-seronegative.

This clone turned up a few times. The V call is TRBV18, the J call TRBJ1-4; D remains ambiguous. V lost 3 bases and J 3 bases, leaving 8 bases between the germline ends. CDR3 length equals 14 residues. Germline V CDR1 and CDR2: KGHSH, LQKENI. The CDR3 DNA reads TGTGCCAGCTCACCTGGAGAGTCTAATGAAAAACTGTTTTTT. This codes for CASSPGESNEKLFF. Based on the CDR3 plus reference TRBV18 and TRBJ1-4, the full variable domain is NAGVMQNPRHLVRRRGQEARLRCSPMKGHSHVYWYRQLPEEGLKFMVYLQKENIIDESGMPKERFSAEFPKEGPSILRIQQVVRGDSAAYFCASSPGESNEKLFFGSGTQLSVL.

The genes are TRBV6-4 and TRBJ2-1; TRBD2 agrees at 8 bases. CDR1 MRHNA and CDR2 SNTAGT come from the germline V gene. Trimming cost V 5 bases and J 7 bases; bases outside gene matches: 7. The CDR3 consists of 14 residues. Written as DNA, the CDR3 is TGTGCCAGCAGTAACCCGGGGGGGGGTAATGAGCAGTTCTTC. Translated: CASSNPGGGNEQFF.

The chain carries TRBV5-1 and TRBJ1-2, with TRBD1 as a possible D gene (6 bases). The CDR3 extends over 15 amino acids. V was cut by 4 bases and J by 3 bases, with 16 bases left in between. Germline CDR1 and CDR2: SGHRS and YFSETQ. CDR3 bases: TGCGCCAGCAGCCCCTCAGAGGGGGAACACTATGGCTACACCTTC. This encodes CASSPSEGEHYGYTF.

As to this clone: One end of the junction fails to match germline, which may point to a read error. Other DNA variants within this sample encode the same CDR3. The chain is built from TRBV18 and TRBJ1-6, with 12 nucleotides matching TRBD1. This CDR3 comprises 17 residues. Per the germline V gene, CDR1 is KGHSH and CDR2 is LQKENI. The CDR3 is CASSPPGQGAFNSPLHF. CDR3 in DNA: TGTGCCAGCTCACCACCGGGACAGGGGGCATTTAATTCTCCCCTCCACTTT. The complete variable domain, with remaining parts taken from reference TRBV18 and TRBJ1-6, reads NAGVMQNPRHLVRRRGQEARLRCSPMKGHSHVYWYRQLPEEGLKFMVYLQKENIIDESGMPKERFSAEFPKEGPSILRIQQVVRGDSAAYFCASSPPGQGAFNSPLHFGNGTRLTVT.

The chain carries TRBV6-6 and TRBJ1-1; no clear D gene. The CDR3 covers 14 residues. Germline V gives CDR1 MNHNY, CDR2 SVGAGI (reference sequence). V was clipped by 1 base and J by 0 bases, with 6 bases between them. In DNA form, the CDR3 reads TGTGCCAGCAGTTACTTGTCTATGAACACTGAAGCTTTCTTT. Amino acids: CASSYLSMNTEAFF.

On this clone itself: At the DNA level, this CDR3 is encoded by other sequences in the same sample as well. This rearrangement joins TRBV18 to TRBJ1-2; a weak D match, TRBD1 (6 bases). Germline loops: CDR1 KGHSH, CDR2 LQKENI. CDR3 length: 15 amino acids. V was shortened by 6 bases and J by 6 bases, with 20 bases between the two germline ends. The CDR3 loop reads CASSPLGEGENGYTF. The CDR3 bases are TGTGCCAGCTCCCCCCTCGGGGAGGGGGAGAATGGCTACACCTTC.

This clone appeared a single time. This sequence joins TRBV7-9 and TRBJ1-4; 7 bases match TRBD1. Trimming took 5 bases from V and 7 from J; bases not matched to a gene: 4. The CDR3 is 13 amino acids. Germline V gene lookup returns CDR1 SEHNR and CDR2 FQNEAQ (reference sequence). CDR3 nucleotides: TGTGCCAGCAGCAGAGGACAGGTTGAAAAACTGTTTTTT. It encodes CASSRGQVEKLFF. The whole variable domain, remainder taken from reference TRBV7-9 and TRBJ1-4, is DTGVSQNPRHKITKRGQNVTFRCDPISEHNRLYWYRQTLGQGPEFLTYFQNEAQLEKSRLLSDRFSAERPKGSFSTLEIQRTEQGDSAMYLCASSRGQVEKLFFGSGTQLSVL.

The V gene is TRBV6-5, the J gene TRBJ1-5; D gene unclear. Germline lookup yields CDR1 MNHEY and CDR2 SVGAGI. CDR3 length: 15 residues. The V end was cut by 2 bases, the J end by 7 bases, with 15 bases between. DNA for the CDR3: TGTGCCAGCAGTTACGAGGCCTTAGGCGCACAGCCCCAGCATTTT. Its translation is CASSYEALGAQPQHF.

The chain combines TRBV19 with TRBJ2-2; D perhaps matches TRBD1 (5 bases). CDR1 and CDR2 (germline): LNHDA, SQIVND (reference sequence). The CDR3 is 14 residues long. The V end was cut by 7 bases, the J end by 1 base, with 10 bases between. The CDR3 protein is CASTDSLNTGELFF. In DNA, the CDR3 is TGTGCCAGTACCGACAGCTTGAACACCGGGGAGCTGTTTTTT.

DNA for the CDR3: TGTGCCAGCAGCCCGTTGGTGAGAGCTTTCTTT. As protein: CASSPLVRAFF. The chain carries TRBV11-2 and TRBJ1-1, with D unclear. The germline V gene encodes CDR1 SGHAT and CDR2 FQNNGV. The CDR3 runs 11 residues. V was shortened by 5 bases and J by 10 bases, with 11 bases between the two germline ends.

This chain joins TRBV7-9 and TRBJ2-3; the match to TRBD1 covers 7 bases. J lost 4 bases, V lost 5 bases, and 9 bases had no gene match. The CDR3 sequence is 15 residues long. Germline assignment: CDR1 SEHNR and CDR2 FQNEAQ (reference sequence). The CDR3 DNA sequence: TGTGCCAGCAGCAGGGACAGTCATCTCGCAGATACGCAGTATTTT. Translated: CASSRDSHLADTQYF.

The chain employs TRBV28 and TRBJ1-1, with a weak D call TRBD1 (5 bases). V dropped 5 bases and J dropped 1 base, with 14 bases sitting between them. CDR3 size: 15 residues. The germline V gene has CDR1 MDHEN and CDR2 SYDVKM. CDR3 in amino acids: CASSTTATENTEAFF. Here the CDR3 DNA reads TGTGCCAGCAGTACGACGGCGACAGAGAACACTGAAGCTTTCTTT.

The V call is TRBV6-1, the J call TRBJ2-6; 12 bases are shared with TRBD1. This CDR3 spans 19 amino acids. V shed 2 bases, J shed 3 bases, and the junction held 8 bases outside the gene matches. The germline V gene has CDR1 MNHNS and CDR2 SASEGT. This chain's CDR3 is CASSERGGQGALGANVLTF. As DNA, the CDR3 is TGTGCCAGCAGTGAAAGGGGGGGACAGGGGGCGCTTGGGGCCAACGTCCTGACTTTC.

J is TRBJ2-5 and V is TRBV4-1; 10 positions match TRBD2. Germline values: CDR1 MGHRA, CDR2 YSYEKL. CDR3 length equals 18 residues. The trim removed 0 bases at V and 4 bases at J, leaving 11 bases unmatched. For the CDR3, the DNA is TGCGCCAGCAGCCAAGAGAGAGGGAGCGGGGGGGTGGGAGAGACCCAGTACTTC. Its protein is CASSQERGSGGVGETQYF.

V is TRBV19 and J is TRBJ2-3; 8 nucleotides align to TRBD2. The V and J ends lost 8 bases and 4 bases, in that order; junction bases with no gene match: 5. The CDR3 has 13 amino acids. Germline-derived CDR1 and CDR2 are LNHDA and SQIVND (reference sequence). CDR3 residues: CASGAGGADTQYF. The CDR3 region has the DNA TGTGCCAGTGGGGCGGGGGGCGCAGATACGCAGTATTTT.

The V call is TRBV9, the J call TRBJ2-5; 13 nucleotides line up with TRBD2. Trimming removed 0 bases from V and 5 bases from J; junction bases left unmatched: 4. The germline V gene has CDR1 SGDLS and CDR2 YYNGEE. The CDR3 has 16 amino acids. CDR3 sequence: CASSVETSGGAETQYF. For the CDR3, the DNA is TGTGCCAGCAGCGTAGAAACTAGCGGGGGGGCTGAGACCCAGTACTTC.

The rearrangement links TRBV4-2 to TRBJ1-2; the match to TRBD1 covers 7 bases. Trimming cost V 1 base and J 4 bases; bases outside gene matches: 6. Germline CDR1 LGHNA, CDR2 YNFKEQ. The CDR3 contains 15 residues. DNA for the CDR3: TGTGCCAGCAGCCAAGGACAGGGCGATAGCTATGGCTACACCTTC. Amino acid sequence: CASSQGQGDSYGYTF.

This sequence joins TRBV19 and TRBJ2-2, with 7 bases identical to TRBD1. Losses at the gene ends were 6 bases for V and 0 bases for J; bases not matched to a gene: 4. The CDR3 runs to 15 residues. Germline CDR1 is LNHDA and CDR2 is SQIVND (reference sequence). CDR3 region: CASRTGTANTGELFF. In DNA form, the CDR3 reads TGTGCCAGTAGGACCGGGACAGCGAACACCGGGGAGCTGTTTTTT.

This clone was seen a single time. The same CDR3 can be traced to other DNA sequences in this sample. The genes are TRBV5-5 and TRBJ2-5; the match to TRBD2 covers 7 bases. The CDR3 runs to 15 residues. With 0 bases clipped from V and 3 bases from J, the junction kept 5 bases outside the gene matches. The germline gives CDR1 SGHKS, CDR2 YYEKEE (reference sequence). The CDR3 reads CASSLGPGGEETQYF. The CDR3 nucleotides are TGTGCCAGCAGCTTGGGTCCGGGGGGAGAAGAGACCCAGTACTTC. Based on the CDR3 plus reference TRBV5-5 and TRBJ2-5, the full variable domain is DAGVTQSPTHLIKTRGQQVTLRCSPISGHKSVSWYQQVLGQGPQFIFQYYEKEERGRGNFPDRFSARQFPNYSSELNVNALLLGDSALYLCASSLGPGGEETQYFGPGTRLLVL.

Only a few counts were recorded for this clone. This chain links TRBV7-2 with TRBJ2-3; TRBD2 agrees at 11 bases. The ends lost 5 bases at V and 8 bases at J; junction bases unmatched: 12. The germline V gene has CDR1 SGHTA and CDR2 FQGNSA. This CDR3 is 16 amino acids long. CDR3 in amino acids: CASSQTSGAVRGTQYF. CDR3 bases: TGTGCCAGCAGCCAGACTAGCGGGGCCGTCCGGGGTACGCAGTATTTT.

The chain recombines TRBV5-6 with TRBJ1-6; possible D gene TRBD1, 6 bases. Trimming removed 4 bases from V and 0 bases from J, with 17 bases in between. The CDR3 covers 18 residues. Germline V gene lookup returns CDR1 SGHDT and CDR2 YYEEEE. The CDR3 loop is CASSAQGWYGSYNSPLHF. DNA for the CDR3: TGTGCCAGCAGCGCACAGGGATGGTATGGCTCCTATAATTCACCCCTCCACTTT. Based on the CDR3 plus reference TRBV5-6 and TRBJ1-6, the full variable domain is DAGVTQSPTHLIKTRGQQVTLRCSPKSGHDTVSWYQQALGQGPQFIFQYYEEEERQRGNFPDRFSGHQFPNYSSELNVNALLLGDSALYLCASSAQGWYGSYNSPLHFGNGTRLTVT.

The chain couples TRBV2 to TRBJ1-6, with a possible D match to TRBD1 (6 bases). The CDR3 is 15 amino acids. Trimming stripped 4 bases from V and 10 bases from J, with 17 bases between. Germline V CDR1 and CDR2: SNHLY, FYNNEI. The CDR3 here is CASSAAGQKNSPLHF. The CDR3 DNA is TGTGCCAGCAGTGCTGCCGGACAGAAAAACTCACCCCTCCACTTT.

The V gene is TRBV4-1, the J gene TRBJ2-1, with D possibly being TRBD1 (5 bases). The germline gives CDR1 MGHRA, CDR2 YSYEKL. The germline V and J ends were trimmed by 4 bases and 9 bases, with 16 bases remaining between them. CDR3 length equals 14 residues. CDR3 protein: CASSPRQGLGEQFF. In DNA form, the CDR3 reads TGCGCCAGCAGCCCAAGGCAGGGTCTCGGTGAGCAGTTCTTC.

This chain links TRBV19 with TRBJ2-1; 14 bases are a match to TRBD2. With V trimmed by 7 bases and J by 7 bases, 3 bases remained unmatched. The CDR3 spans 14 residues. Germline values: CDR1 LNHDA, CDR2 SQIVND (reference sequence). CDR3: CASKTSGGDNEQFF. The DNA of the CDR3 is TGTGCCAGTAAGACTAGCGGGGGGGATAATGAGCAGTTCTTC.

This chain joins TRBV30 and TRBJ2-5, with D maybe TRBD2 (5 bases). Trimming removed 2 bases at V and 5 bases at J, with 12 bases between. Germline CDR1 is GTSNPN and CDR2 is SVGIG (reference sequence). This CDR3 is built from 13 residues. The CDR3 DNA reads TGTGCCTGGAGTCCGGGGTCGTGGGAGACCCAGTACTTC. Protein: CAWSPGSWETQYF.

The sample holds one count of this clone. The chain combines TRBV7-2 with TRBJ2-2; TRBD1 might be the D (6 bases). The V end was cut by 3 bases, the J end by 3 bases, with 11 bases between. The CDR3 is made up of 15 amino acids. CDR1 and CDR2 from the germline V gene are SGHTA and FQGNSA. CDR3 region: CASSFPTGYTGELFF. The CDR3, as DNA: TGTGCCAGCAGCTTTCCGACAGGTTACACCGGGGAGCTGTTTTTT.

The chain uses TRBV5-8 and TRBJ2-3; no clear D. This CDR3 has 16 amino acids. V dropped 4 bases and J dropped 1 base, with 16 bases sitting between them. Germline V gene data show CDR1 as SGHTS and CDR2 as YDEGEE. The CDR3 nucleotides read TGTGCCAGCAGCCCAATTACACGTATTCGCACAGATACGCAGTATTTT. Protein: CASSPITRIRTDTQYF. Using reference TRBV5-8 and TRBJ2-3 for the parts outside the CDR3, the full variable domain is EAGVTQSPTHLIKTRGQQATLRCSPISGHTSVYWYQQALGLGLQFLLWYDEGEERNRGNFPPRFSGRQFPNYSSELNVNALELEDSALYLCASSPITRIRTDTQYFGPGTRLTVL.

The rearrangement joins TRBV2 to TRBJ2-1, with 13 bases fitting TRBD2. CDR3 size: 16 residues. Trimming at V came to 7 bases and at J to 0 bases, leaving 3 bases not matched to a gene. The germline V gene has CDR1 SNHLY and CDR2 FYNNEI. CDR3 nucleotides: TGTGCCAGCACCAGACTAGCGGGGGGCTCCTACAATGAGCAGTTCTTC. It encodes CASTRLAGGSYNEQFF.